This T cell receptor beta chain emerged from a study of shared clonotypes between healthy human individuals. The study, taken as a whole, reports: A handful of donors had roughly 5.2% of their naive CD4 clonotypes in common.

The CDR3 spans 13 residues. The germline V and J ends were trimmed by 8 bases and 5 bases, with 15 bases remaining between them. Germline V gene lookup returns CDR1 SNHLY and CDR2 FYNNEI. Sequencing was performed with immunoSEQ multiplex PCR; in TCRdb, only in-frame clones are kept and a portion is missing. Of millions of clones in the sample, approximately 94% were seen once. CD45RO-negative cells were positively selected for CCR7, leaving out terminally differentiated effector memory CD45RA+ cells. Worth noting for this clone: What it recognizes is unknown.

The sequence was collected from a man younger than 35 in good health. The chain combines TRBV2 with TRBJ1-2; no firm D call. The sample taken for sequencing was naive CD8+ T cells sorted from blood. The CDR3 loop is CASSRPRVYGYTF. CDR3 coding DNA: TGTGCCAGCTCGAGGCCAAGGGTATATGGCTACACCTTC.